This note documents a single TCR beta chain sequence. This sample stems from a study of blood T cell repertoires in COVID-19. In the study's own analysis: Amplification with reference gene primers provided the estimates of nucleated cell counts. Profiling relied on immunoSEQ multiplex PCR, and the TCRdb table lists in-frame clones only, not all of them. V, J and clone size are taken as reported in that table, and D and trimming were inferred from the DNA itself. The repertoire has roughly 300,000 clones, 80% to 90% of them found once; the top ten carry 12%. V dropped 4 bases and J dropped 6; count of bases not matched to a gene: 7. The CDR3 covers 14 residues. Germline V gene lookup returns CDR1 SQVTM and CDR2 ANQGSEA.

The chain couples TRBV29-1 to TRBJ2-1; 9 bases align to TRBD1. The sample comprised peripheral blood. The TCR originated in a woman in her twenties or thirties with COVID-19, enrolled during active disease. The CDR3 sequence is CSVGGDRVINEQFF. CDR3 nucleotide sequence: TGCAGCGTTGGAGGGGACAGGGTCATCAATGAGCAGTTCTTC.